The rows below give T cell receptor beta chains drawn from one sample of a study of cytotoxic CD8 clonotypes in ibrutinib-treated CLL. TCRdb's copy holds only in-frame clones and misses some; the assay was immunoSEQ multiplex PCR. The sample carries tens of thousands of clones, roughly 57% recorded once. Specimen: PBMCs, collected after 12 months of ibrutinib treatment. These receptors were collected from a human donor with chronic lymphocytic leukemia. Both conserved end residues are part of each CDR3.

v_gene	len	j_gene	CDR3aa
TRBV5-8	13	TRBJ2-7	CASSLGVSYEQYF
TRBV5-1	14	TRBJ1-1	CASSLGQPNTEAFF
TRBV10-3	13	TRBJ2-7	CAISSGSYYEQYF
TRBV5-8	14	TRBJ2-1	CASSRDMSFNEQFF
TRBV9	13	TRBJ1-1	CASSAQMNTEAFF
TRBV5-4	13	TRBJ2-1	CASSFGLSNEQFF
TRBV5-1	14	TRBJ1-2	CASNAGTGRNGYTF
TRBV5-1	14	TRBJ2-7	CASSQLTGNYEQYF
TRBV5-1	14	TRBJ2-3	CASGRSSSTDTQYF
TRBV7-9	17	TRBJ2-5	CASSLVKTSGREETQYF
TRBV7-9	14	TRBJ2-7	CASSLDLSSYEQYF
TRBV18	17	TRBJ2-5	CASSPELGKGSVETQYF
TRBV10-3	14	TRBJ1-3	CAIRDRAALNTIYF
TRBV28	12	TRBJ2-2	CASSLQTGELFF
TRBV15	15	TRBJ2-5	CATSRGYREQETQYF
TRBV6-5	16	TRBJ1-6	CASSYSSGAGVSPLHF
TRBV30	11	TRBJ1-2	CAWSGNYGYTF
TRBV6-1	14	TRBJ1-3	CASSDRQMRDTIYF
TRBV5-1	14	TRBJ2-5	CASRRGTGAETQYF
TRBV29-1	13	TRBJ2-1	CSVPDRAGRKQFF
TRBV18	14	TRBJ1-2	CASSPFREGYGYTF
TRBV20-1	11	TRBJ1-1	CSASLSMKAFF
TRBV10-1	16	TRBJ2-2	CASSLSSGPNTGELFF
TRBV27	14	TRBJ1-1	CASSFGGGSTEAFF
TRBV10-3	15	TRBJ1-2	CAIRVTGTGGNGYTF
TRBV14	16	TRBJ2-1	CASSEPSTVAYNEQFF
TRBV19	15	TRBJ1-5	CASRETGKGNQPQHF
TRBV19	16	TRBJ2-6	CASSRGQASGANVLTF
TRBV19	15	TRBJ1-1	CASSMVGNLNTEAFF
TRBV7-9	12	TRBJ2-5	CASSLVQETQYF
TRBV7-2	12	TRBJ2-3	CASSLKGDTQYF
TRBV21-1	14	TRBJ1-5	CASSNTNSNQPQHF